These 15 T cell receptor beta chains were sequenced from one sample in a study of human T cells and chemical hapten exposure. As for time point: patch test 1, 2 weeks after DPC sensitization. The treatment: therapeutic diphenylcyclopropenone sensitization with weekly scalp DPC. TCRdb redid the calling of the RACE reads with MiXCR, one entry per CDR3 protein. The sample includes 95,000 to 100,000 distinct CDR3 sequences, around 12% of them seen just once. This material consisted of whole blood, taken in connection with sensitization to the hapten diphenylcyclopropenone (DPC). The receptor set was obtained from a woman between 40 and 50 years old with alopecia areata. Some clones in this sample may be carry-over from other donors' samples.

This clonotype was seen more than once but under ten times. The chain uses TRBV5-4 and TRBJ2-3, with 13 bases that match TRBD2. CDR3 size: 16 residues. Trimming removed 3 bases from V and 4 bases from J; junction bases left unmatched: 5. Germline-derived CDR1 and CDR2 are SGHNT and YYREEE (reference sequence). The CDR3, as DNA: TGTGCCAGCAGCTGGACTAGCGGGAGCCCGGCAGATACGCAGTATTTT. Translation gives CASSWTSGSPADTQYF.

The chain is built from TRBV20-1 and TRBJ1-2, with 11 nucleotides matching TRBD1. V lost 1 base and J lost 0; bases outside the gene matches: 13. Per the germline V gene, CDR1 is DFQATT and CDR2 is SNEGSKA (reference sequence). The CDR3 consists of 19 residues. CDR3 residues: CSARVVGQGAHGANYGYTF. Written as DNA, the CDR3 is TGCAGTGCTAGAGTTGTAGGACAGGGGGCCCATGGGGCTAACTATGGCTACACCTTC.

This clonotype appeared a few times. The chain has TRBV4-3 and TRBJ1-1, with a possible D match to TRBD1 (5 bases). The germline V gene has CDR1 LGHNA and CDR2 YSLEER. V gave up 0 bases and J gave up 5 bases, with 10 bases separating them. The CDR3 runs to 14 residues. The CDR3 DNA is TGCGCCAGCAGCCAAGAGACGGGGCGTACTGAAGCTTTCTTT. Encoded protein: CASSQETGRTEAFF.

J is TRBJ2-5 and V is TRBV6-5; TRBD1 might be the D (5 bases). The germline V and J ends were trimmed by 5 bases and 5 bases, with 9 bases remaining between them. The CDR3 has 12 amino acids. Germline CDR1 and CDR2: MNHEY and SVGAGI. Here the CDR3 reads CASSQGTETQYF. CDR3 DNA: TGTGCCAGCAGTCAGGGAACGGAGACCCAGTACTTC.

The chain employs TRBV20-1 and TRBJ1-6, with 9 nucleotides matching TRBD1. V shed 5 bases and J 9 bases; nucleotides not matched to a gene: 5. Germline-derived CDR1 and CDR2 are DFQATT and SNEGSKA (reference sequence). The CDR3 length is 13 residues. This CDR3 is CSAQSQGASPLHF. Written as DNA, the CDR3 is TGCAGTGCTCAATCACAGGGGGCTTCACCCCTCCACTTT.

Only a few counts were recorded for this clonotype. V and J are TRBV29-1 and TRBJ2-1; the match to TRBD2 covers 7 bases. The CDR3 totals 14 residues. Trimming took 8 bases from V and 4 from J; bases not matched to a gene: 11. Per germline, CDR1 SQVTM and CDR2 ANQGSEA. This CDR3 is CSIDRASGYNEQFF. The CDR3 DNA is TGCAGCATCGACCGGGCTAGCGGATACAATGAGCAGTTCTTC.

In its sample, this clonotype was seen many times. The V gene is TRBV6-2 or TRBV6-3, the J gene TRBJ2-7; D call uncertain. The CDR3 spans 15 residues. The V end lost 1 base, the J end lost 0 bases, and 10 bases lay between the germline ends. Germline loops: CDR1 MNHEY, CDR2 SVGEGT. CDR3 DNA sequence: TGTGCCAGCAGTTACTGGCAACGAGGCTCCTACGAGCAGTACTTC. It encodes CASSYWQRGSYEQYF.

The CDR3 here is CSSASGRAQEQYF. DNA for the CDR3: TGCAGCTCCGCTAGCGGGAGGGCCCAGGAGCAGTACTTC. The V and J genes are TRBV29-1 and TRBJ2-7; TRBD2 matches 12 bases. The CDR3 is 13 residues long. Germline V gene data show CDR1 as SQVTM and CDR2 as ANQGSEA. V shed 8 bases and J 7 bases; nucleotides not matched to a gene: 9.

The V call is TRBV19, the J call TRBJ2-5, with D unclear. V lost 6 bases, J lost 5 bases, and 13 bases lay in between. Germline V CDR1 and CDR2: LNHDA, SQIVND (reference sequence). There are 13 residues in the CDR3. The DNA of the CDR3 is TGTGCCAGTAGCTCCCAGCACGAGGAGACCCAGTACTTC. This translates into CASSSQHEETQYF.

This chain uses TRBV5-6 with TRBJ2-7, with 9 nucleotides matching TRBD1. The CDR3 has 16 residues. From germline, CDR1 is SGHDT and CDR2 YYEEEE. V dropped 4 bases and J dropped 7; count of bases not matched to a gene: 15. The CDR3 here is CASSANRDRVLLEQYF. CDR3 nucleotides: TGTGCCAGCAGCGCGAACCGGGACAGGGTTCTTTTGGAGCAGTACTTC.

This clonotype has more than one count but fewer than ten. This rearrangement joins TRBV5-5 to TRBJ2-7; D is unresolved. Trimming left V 5 bases short and J 8 bases short, with 20 bases between. The CDR3 covers 14 residues. CDR1 is SGHKS, CDR2 YYEKEE, per germline (reference sequence). The CDR3 sequence: CASRPDPIPTKQYF. The CDR3 nucleotides read TGTGCCAGCAGACCGGACCCCATCCCAACGAAGCAGTACTTC. Based on the CDR3 plus reference TRBV5-5 and TRBJ2-7, the full variable domain is DAGVTQSPTHLIKTRGQQVTLRCSPISGHKSVSWYQQVLGQGPQFIFQYYEKEERGRGNFPDRFSARQFPNYSSELNVNALLLGDSALYLCASRPDPIPTKQYFGPGTRLTVT.

In this sample, this clonotype turned up once. This rearrangement joins TRBV7-3 to TRBJ2-5, with TRBD1 matching 8 bases. With 5 bases clipped from V and 7 bases from J, the junction kept 6 bases outside the gene matches. The CDR3 is 13 residues long. Germline CDR1 is SGHTA and CDR2 is FQGTGA. DNA of the CDR3: TGTGCCAGCAGCCAGGACAGGGCAGGGACCCAGTACTTC. This sequence encodes CASSQDRAGTQYF.

The V and J genes are TRBV29-1 and TRBJ1-5; TRBD1 might be the D (5 bases). The CDR3 loop spans 14 amino acids. Germline CDR1 SQVTM, CDR2 ANQGSEA. Between the trimmed V and J ends, which lost 4 bases and 5 bases, there was a span of 15 bases. The DNA for the CDR3 is TGCAGCGTTGTATTGGCCGGGACGGATCAGCCCCAGCATTTT. Translating it yields CSVVLAGTDQPQHF.

This clonotype came up a few times. The rearrangement links TRBV28 to TRBJ1-5; a possible D gene is TRBD1 (5 bases). CDR1 is MDHEN, CDR2 SYDVKM, per germline. V was clipped by 2 bases and J by 5 bases, with 13 bases between them. The CDR3 contains 15 residues. This chain's CDR3 is CASSLARAADQPQHF. As DNA, the CDR3 is TGTGCCAGCAGTTTAGCCAGGGCGGCGGATCAGCCCCAGCATTTT.

Many counts were recorded for this clonotype. The gene calls are TRBV19 and TRBJ2-3; D unclear. Per germline, CDR1 LNHDA and CDR2 SQIVND (reference sequence). There are 15 residues in the CDR3. Trimming took off 5 bases at V and 6 bases at J, with 18 bases between the two ends. CDR3 sequence reads: CASSSGRRVVDTQYF. DNA of the CDR3: TGTGCCAGTAGTTCAGGACGGCGCGTCGTTGATACGCAGTATTTT.